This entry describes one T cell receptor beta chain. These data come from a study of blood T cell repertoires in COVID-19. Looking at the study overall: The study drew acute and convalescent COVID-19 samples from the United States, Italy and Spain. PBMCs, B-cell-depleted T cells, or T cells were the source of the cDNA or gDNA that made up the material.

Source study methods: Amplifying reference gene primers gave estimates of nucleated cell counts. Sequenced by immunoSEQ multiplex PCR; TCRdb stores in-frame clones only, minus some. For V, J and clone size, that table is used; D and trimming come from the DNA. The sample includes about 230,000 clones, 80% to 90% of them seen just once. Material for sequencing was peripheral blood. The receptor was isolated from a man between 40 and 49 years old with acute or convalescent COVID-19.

In nucleotides, the CDR3 is TGTGCCAGCAGTGCACTAGCCTCGGTGAACACTGAAGCTTTCTTT. Protein sequence: CASSALASVNTEAFF. The chain employs TRBV2 and TRBJ1-1; D call uncertain. V lost 4 bases and J 0 bases, leaving 12 bases between the germline ends. The CDR3 covers 15 residues. Germline V CDR1 and CDR2: SNHLY, FYNNEI.